A selection of T cell receptor beta chains follows, all from one sample in a study of shared clonotypes between healthy human individuals. Profiling relied on immunoSEQ multiplex PCR, and the TCRdb table lists in-frame clones only, not all of them. Of some 1,600,000 clones listed, 95% to 99% were seen once; the top ten hold 0.45%. The specimen sequenced was naive CD4+ T cells sorted from blood. The receptors shown here come from a man in his thirties or forties in good health. Both conserved end residues are part of each CDR3. The order of the fields is clone size, D gene, V gene, J gene, CDR3 DNA, CDR3 protein. D genes are given only for firm matches. The size entry is marked missing in some rows and otherwise reads once, few, many or a size class.

>.|.|TRBV6-5|TRBJ1-2
TGTGCCAGCAGTTACTCAGCGCGTGGAGGCTACACCTTC
CASSYSARGGYTF
>.|.|TRBV2|TRBJ1-5
TGTGCCAGCAGTGAATTACGGAATAGCAATCAGCCCCAGCATTTT
CASSELRNSNQPQHF
>.|TRBD1|TRBV27|TRBJ1-1
TGTGCCAGCAGTCGGACAGGGAACACTGAAGCTTTCTTT
CASSRTGNTEAFF
>.|.|TRBV7-9|TRBJ2-7
TGTGCCAGCAGCGCGGGGACCAACTACGAGCAGTACTTC
CASSAGTNYEQYF
>.|TRBD1|TRBV10-3|TRBJ2-7
TGTGCCATCAGTGAGTCGGGACAGGGCGGCGAGCAGTACTTC
CAISESGQGGEQYF
>.|.|TRBV5-6|TRBJ1-3
TGTGCCAGCAGCTTGGATCCGGGGTCTGGAAACACCATATATTTT
CASSLDPGSGNTIYF
>.|TRBD1|TRBV5-5|TRBJ2-4
TGTGCCAGCACTATAGACAGGGGGCGGGTTGGGAACATTCAGTACTTC
CASTIDRGRVGNIQYF
>.|TRBD2|TRBV2|TRBJ2-7
TGTGCCAGCAGTGACGTAAGCGGGAGGGGGGGCGAGCAGTACTTC
CASSDVSGRGGEQYF
>.|.|TRBV28|TRBJ1-5
TGTGCCAGCAGGGGGAATAGCAATCAGCCCCAGCATTTT
CASRGNSNQPQHF
>.|.|TRBV10-3|TRBJ1-5
TGTGCCATCAGTGAGTATGGAGGGGCGAGCAATCAGCCCCAGCATTTT
CAISEYGGASNQPQHF
>.|.|TRBV6-6|TRBJ2-7
TGTGCCAGCAGTCTAGGACCGAACGCAATCTACGAGCAGTACTTC
CASSLGPNAIYEQYF
>once|TRBD1|TRBV19|TRBJ2-7
TGTGCCAGTAGTATACTACCCGGACAGGCCTCCTACGAGCAGTACTTC
CASSILPGQASYEQYF
>.|TRBD2|TRBV7-9|TRBJ2-1
TGTGCCAGCAGCTGGCTAGCGGGAGGGCCATTGTATGAGCAGTTCTTC
CASSWLAGGPLYEQFF
>.|TRBD2|TRBV5-1|TRBJ2-7
TGCGCCAGCAGCCACGGACTAGCGGGACCGAGCTCCTACGAGCAGTACTTC
CASSHGLAGPSSYEQYF
>.|TRBD2|TRBV27|TRBJ2-1
TGTGCCAGCAGTCTGCTATTCGGGACTAGCGGACGCGCGTTCTTC
CASSLLFGTSGRAFF
>.|.|TRBV28|TRBJ1-5
TGTGCCAGCAGCCCTCACAGAGGAGGGAGCAATCAGCCCCAGCATTTT
CASSPHRGGSNQPQHF
>.|.|TRBV7-9|TRBJ2-6
TGTGCCAGCAGCTTCCGGGCCCCCAGCTCTGGGGCCAACGTCCTGACTTTC
CASSFRAPSSGANVLTF
>.|TRBD2|TRBV30|TRBJ2-3
TGTGCCTGGAGCGAAGGACTAGCGGGAGGGTGGGATACGCAGTATTTT
CAWSEGLAGGWDTQYF
>.|.|TRBV27|TRBJ2-7
TGTGCCAGCAGTTTATTAGGCGCGGTCGAGCAGTACTTC
CASSLLGAVEQYF
>.|TRBD2|TRBV11-3|TRBJ2-1
TGTGCCAGCAGCCAGAAGCGGGAGAAGTTCAATGAGCAGTTCTTC
CASSQKREKFNEQFF
>.|TRBD1|TRBV28|TRBJ2-7
TGTGCCAGCAGTTTCCCGGGACAGGGGGATCGCGAGCAGTACTTC
CASSFPGQGDREQYF
>.|TRBD2|TRBV10-3|TRBJ2-3
TGTGCCATCAGTGAACCGGGAGGGCCCTCAGATACGCAGTATTTT
CAISEPGGPSDTQYF
>.|.|TRBV4-2|TRBJ1-3
TGTGCCAGCAGCCACTTGGGGGAGGACTCTGGAAACACCATATATTTT
CASSHLGEDSGNTIYF